These 30 T cell receptor beta chains came from one sample sequenced in a study of cytomegalovirus exposure and HLA in healthy donors. 60 Vbeta and 13 Jbeta primers were used in PCR. Assay used: immunoSEQ multiplex PCR; TCRdb lists only in-frame clones, some missing. Among approximately 110,000 clones listed, around 73% were seen once. The sequencing input was PBMCs. The receptors were gathered from a woman aged 25 to 39 in good health and CMV-seropositive.

The genes are TRBV7-8 and TRBJ2-2; TRBD2 agrees at 10 bases. Trimming cost V 4 bases and J 7 bases; bases outside gene matches: 12. Germline CDR1 reads SGHVS; CDR2 reads FQNEAQ. This CDR3 spans 17 amino acids. The CDR3 sequence: CASSSRYSGGFDGELFF. The CDR3 region has the DNA TGTGCCAGCAGCTCCCGCTATAGCGGGGGGTTCGACGGGGAGCTGTTTTTT.

This clone has more than one count but fewer than ten. The chain combines TRBV4-1 with TRBJ2-3; D gene unclear. In germline, CDR1 is MGHRA, CDR2 YSYEKL. V lost 0 bases and J 3 bases, leaving 4 bases between the germline ends. This CDR3 spans 13 amino acids. The CDR3 reads CASSQDTTDTQYF. In DNA form, the CDR3 reads TGCGCCAGCAGCCAAGACACTACAGATACGCAGTATTTT.

The chain links TRBV9 to TRBJ2-2; TRBD2 is a possible D gene (5 bases). With 3 bases removed from V and 3 bases from J, the gap between germline ends came to 12 bases. The CDR3 sequence is 15 residues long. The germline V gene encodes CDR1 SGDLS and CDR2 YYNGEE. This CDR3 reads CASSERGLHTGELFF. CDR3 coding DNA: TGTGCCAGCAGCGAACGAGGACTCCACACCGGGGAGCTGTTTTTT.

This clone was seen only a few times. The J gene is TRBJ2-1, the V gene TRBV27; 9 bases align to TRBD2. With 7 bases clipped from V and 0 bases from J, the junction kept 10 bases outside the gene matches. The germline CDR1 and CDR2 sequences are MNHEY and SMNVEV (reference sequence). The CDR3 loop spans 17 amino acids. DNA for the CDR3: TGTGCCAGCATGGGTGTACTAGCGGGCCTCTCCTACAATGAGCAGTTCTTC. The encoded protein is CASMGVLAGLSYNEQFF.

The chain combines TRBV6-5 with TRBJ1-2, with a weak D call TRBD1 (6 bases). The CDR3 sequence is 15 residues long. The V end lost 0 bases, the J end lost 2 bases, and 10 bases lay between the germline ends. Germline V lookup: CDR1 MNHEY, CDR2 SVGAGI. CDR3 amino acids: CASSYSSTGNYGYTF. The CDR3 region has the DNA TGTGCCAGCAGTTACTCCTCCACAGGGAACTATGGCTACACCTTC.

The V call is TRBV11-3, the J call TRBJ1-1; D remains unclear. The germline CDR1 and CDR2 sequences are SGHNT and YENEEA. V gave up 6 bases and J gave up 10 bases, with 21 bases separating them. The CDR3 spans 14 residues. The CDR3 coding sequence is TGTGCCAGCAGGGGAGGGTCAGGCGGGCTGGCAGCTTTCTTT. It translates to CASRGGSGGLAAFF. The full variable domain, completed using reference TRBV11-3 and TRBJ1-1, is EAGVVQSPRYKIIEKKQPVAFWCNPISGHNTLYWYLQNLGQGPELLIRYENEEAVDDSQLPKDRFSAERLKGVDSTLKIQPAELGDSAVYLCASRGGSGGLAAFFGQGTRLTVV.

J is TRBJ1-2 and V is TRBV29-1; D gene uncertain. The CDR3 runs to 12 residues. Germline V CDR1 and CDR2: SQVTM, ANQGSEA. Between the trimmed V and J ends, which lost 0 bases and 5 bases, there was a span of 7 bases. CDR3 DNA sequence: TGCAGCGTTGAAGATCCGAGGTATGGCTACACCTTC. Translation: CSVEDPRYGYTF.

The genes are TRBV20-1 and TRBJ2-7; D possibly corresponds to TRBD2 (5 bases). This CDR3 region has 11 residues. The germline V and J ends were trimmed by 0 bases and 10 bases, with 10 bases remaining between them. Germline V CDR1 and CDR2: DFQATT, SNEGSKA (reference sequence). This chain's CDR3 is CSARDERGQYF. DNA for the CDR3: TGCAGTGCTAGAGATGAACGGGGTCAGTACTTC.

A word on this clone: The junction differs from germline at one of its ends, possibly a read error. V usage is TRBV7-7 and J usage is TRBJ2-7, with unresolved D. The CDR3 spans 13 residues. Germline V gene sequence: CDR1 SSHAT, CDR2 FNYEAQ (reference sequence). The CDR3 protein is CASSSTYLNEQYF. CDR3 nucleotides: TGTGCTAGCAGCTCGACTTACTTAAACGAGCAGTACTTC.

The V and J genes are TRBV7-3 and TRBJ2-7; 13 bases fit TRBD2. The CDR3 contains 15 residues. CDR1 SGHTA and CDR2 FQGTGA come from the germline V gene. Germline trimming cut 3 bases from V and 2 bases from J; bases unmatched to any gene: 1. CDR3: CASSLTSGGTYEQYF. In DNA form, the CDR3 reads TGTGCCAGCAGCTTGACTAGCGGGGGGACCTACGAGCAGTACTTC.

The CDR3 region has the DNA TGTGCCACCAGCAGAGTCCAGGTGGACACCATATATTTT. Translated, it gives CATSRVQVDTIYF. The chain combines TRBV15 with TRBJ1-3, with D uncertain. The CDR3 covers 13 residues. Trimming shortened V by 1 base and J by 8 bases, and 9 bases separated the two germline ends. Germline V gene sequence: CDR1 LNHNV, CDR2 YYDKDF (reference sequence).

This sequence joins TRBV19 and TRBJ2-5; 8 bases fit TRBD1. The assigned J gene may be wrong: the sequence end matches TRBJ2-7 better. There are 14 residues in the CDR3. Germline V gives CDR1 LNHDA, CDR2 SQIVND (reference sequence). The CDR3 bases are TGTGCCAGTAGGAGGGACAGGTTAACCTACGAGCAGTACTTC. As protein: CASRRDRLTYEQYF.

This clone came up once. The chain couples TRBV7-9 to TRBJ2-3, with 7 bases lining up with TRBD1. J was trimmed by 4 bases and V by 5 bases; bases with no gene match: 9. The germline V gene has CDR1 SEHNR and CDR2 FQNEAQ (reference sequence). This CDR3 is built from 15 residues. Written as DNA, the CDR3 is TGTGCCAGCAGCCTTGACAGGGTCCGTCCAGATACGCAGTATTTT. This sequence encodes CASSLDRVRPDTQYF. Complete variable domain (other parts from reference TRBV7-9 and TRBJ2-3): DTGVSQNPRHKITKRGQNVTFRCDPISEHNRLYWYRQTLGQGPEFLTYFQNEAQLEKSRLLSDRFSAERPKGSFSTLEIQRTEQGDSAMYLCASSLDRVRPDTQYFGPGTRLTVL.

The J gene is TRBJ1-1, the V gene TRBV29-1, with D perhaps matching TRBD1 (5 bases). This CDR3 is 12 amino acids long. Trimming pared 6 bases from V and 5 bases from J, leaving 13 bases between. Per germline, CDR1 SQVTM and CDR2 ANQGSEA. The CDR3 region has the DNA TGCAGCGTAGCAGGGTGGGCAACTGAAGCTTTCTTT. It yields the protein CSVAGWATEAFF.

The chain combines TRBV30 with TRBJ1-5, with 7 bases fitting TRBD1. Germline lookup yields CDR1 GTSNPN and CDR2 SVGIG (reference sequence). The CDR3 has 13 amino acids. V gave up 3 bases and J gave up 3 bases; unmatched junction bases: 2. The CDR3 DNA reads TGTGCCTGGAGCGACAGGGCCAATCAGCCCCAGCATTTT. As protein: CAWSDRANQPQHF.

This chain joins TRBV7-2 and TRBJ2-5, with a weak D call TRBD1 (5 bases). The germline V gene has CDR1 SGHTA and CDR2 FQGNSA. This CDR3 comprises 12 residues. Trimming removed 5 bases from V and 10 bases from J, with 14 bases in between. Here the CDR3 reads CASSKYLRGQYF. The CDR3 DNA reads as TGTGCCAGCAGCAAATATCTAAGGGGCCAGTACTTC.

Only one count was recorded for this clone. The V gene is TRBV11-2, the J gene TRBJ2-1; 8 bases match TRBD2. The germline gives CDR1 SGHAT, CDR2 FQNNGV. CDR3 length: 15 amino acids. V was clipped by 4 bases and J by 8 bases; unmatched bases: 10. The CDR3 is CASSSVTSGGDEQFF. CDR3 sequence (DNA): TGTGCCAGCAGCTCAGTTACTAGCGGAGGCGATGAGCAGTTCTTC.

The table lists this clone with a count of one. The V and J genes are TRBV5-8 and TRBJ1-1, with D unclear. The germline V gene encodes CDR1 SGHTS and CDR2 YDEGEE. V dropped 3 bases and J dropped 3 bases, with 15 bases sitting between them. The CDR3 consists of 15 residues. DNA for the CDR3: TGTGCCAGCAGCTCCCCGGGAAAGGTAGACACTGAAGCTTTCTTT. Its translation is CASSSPGKVDTEAFF.

CDR3 coding DNA: TGTGCCACCAGCAGAGATTCCCTGTTGGCTCCGGACAGGGTGTCCAATGAGCAGTTCTTC. Its protein product is CATSRDSLLAPDRVSNEQFF. The chain uses TRBV15 and TRBJ2-1, with 8 bases identical to TRBD1. Per germline, CDR1 LNHNV and CDR2 YYDKDF (reference sequence). After removal of 0 bases from V and 6 bases from J, the junction contained 19 bases not matched to a gene. The CDR3 is 20 amino acids.

The V gene is TRBV18, the J gene TRBJ1-5; D is possibly TRBD1 (5 bases). The germline V and J ends were trimmed by 4 bases and 0 bases, with 7 bases remaining between them. This CDR3 region has 14 residues. Per germline, CDR1 KGHSH and CDR2 LQKENI. CDR3 DNA sequence: TGTGCCAGCTCACGGGGGGATAGCAATCAGCCCCAGCATTTT. Protein: CASSRGDSNQPQHF.

This clone appeared a few times. An end of the junction differs from the germline gene, which may be a read error. CDR3 sequence reads: CFRGGDNQPQHF. DNA for the CDR3: TGCTTCAGGGGTGGTGACAATCAGCCCCAGCATTTT. This rearrangement joins TRBV19 to TRBJ1-5; D is possibly TRBD1 (6 bases). The V gene's germline CDR1 is LNHDA and CDR2 SQIVND (reference sequence). The CDR3 consists of 12 residues.

The chain joins TRBV6-1 to TRBJ1-2; 7 nucleotides match TRBD1. Germline values: CDR1 MNHNS, CDR2 SASEGT. V was pared by 6 bases and J by 4 bases, with 11 bases of the junction left unmatched. CDR3 size: 15 residues. The CDR3 DNA reads TGTGCCAGCAGACCTAGGACAGGCCAAAGCTATGGCTACACCTTC. Its translation: CASRPRTGQSYGYTF.

This clone was detected only once. This chain links TRBV19 with TRBJ1-3; D remains unclear. V was trimmed by 6 bases and J by 2 bases, leaving 11 bases between them. The CDR3 length is 14 residues. Per germline, CDR1 LNHDA and CDR2 SQIVND (reference sequence). CDR3 residues: CASSPTGTGNTIYF. For the CDR3, the DNA is TGTGCCAGTAGCCCAACGGGTACTGGAAACACCATATATTTT.

The gene calls are TRBV7-3 and TRBJ2-1, with D maybe TRBD2 (5 bases). The CDR3 is 16 residues long. V was shortened by 1 base and J by 4 bases, with 14 bases between the two germline ends. CDR1 is SGHTA, CDR2 FQGTGA, per germline. The CDR3: CASSLSGGSVYNEQFF. In nucleotides, the CDR3 is TGTGCCAGCAGCTTAAGTGGTGGGAGCGTTTACAATGAGCAGTTCTTC. The variable domain in full, completed from reference TRBV7-3 and TRBJ2-1, reads GAGVSQTPSNKVTEKGKYVELRCDPISGHTALYWYRQSLGQGPEFLIYFQGTGAADDSGLPNDRFFAVRPEGSVSTLKIQRTERGDSAVYLCASSLSGGSVYNEQFFGPGTRLTVL.

The chain links TRBV18 to TRBJ1-1; D uncertain. Looked up from germline, CDR1 is KGHSH and CDR2 is LQKENI. The CDR3 runs to 15 residues. Trimming took off 3 bases at V and 0 bases at J, with 11 bases between the two ends. As DNA, the CDR3 is TGTGCCAGCTCACCTACAGACGGTATGAACACTGAAGCTTTCTTT. Its translation is CASSPTDGMNTEAFF.

The chain employs TRBV6-4 and TRBJ2-5, with a possible D match to TRBD2 (6 bases). CDR1 and CDR2 from the germline V gene are MRHNA and SNTAGT. Trimming left V 1 base short and J 2 bases short, with 20 bases between. The CDR3 length is 18 residues. CDR3 sequence (DNA): TGTGCCAGCAGTGACTTTCTGAATGCCGGGGGTCGACAAGAGACCCAGTACTTC. Its protein is CASSDFLNAGGRQETQYF.

This clone was observed a handful of times. The chain combines TRBV27 with TRBJ2-1, with 9 bases fitting TRBD2. CDR1 is MNHEY, CDR2 SMNVEV, per germline (reference sequence). V lost 7 bases and J lost 6; bases outside the gene matches: 10. The CDR3 extends over 15 amino acids. CDR3 loop: CASTLGVAGVNEQFF. CDR3 DNA: TGTGCCAGCACCCTAGGGGTAGCGGGAGTCAATGAGCAGTTCTTC.

The J gene is TRBJ2-7, the V gene TRBV27; no reliable D call. The CDR3 runs to 16 residues. CDR1 MNHEY and CDR2 SMNVEV come from the germline V gene (reference sequence). The V and J ends lost 2 bases and 0 bases respectively, with 14 bases between them. The CDR3 loop is CASSLIASAYSYEQYF. In DNA form, the CDR3 reads TGTGCCAGCAGTTTAATCGCCAGCGCTTACTCCTACGAGCAGTACTTC.

V is TRBV5-1 and J is TRBJ2-3; 8 bases match TRBD1. Trimming took 2 bases from V and 4 from J; bases not matched to a gene: 6. The CDR3 is made up of 15 amino acids. Germline loops: CDR1 SGHRS, CDR2 YFSETQ. The CDR3 loop reads CASSFGQGSSDTQYF. The DNA for the CDR3 is TGCGCCAGCAGCTTCGGACAGGGTTCGTCAGATACGCAGTATTTT. Full variable domain (remainder filled in from reference TRBV5-1 and TRBJ2-3): KAGVTQTPRYLIKTRGQQVTLSCSPISGHRSVSWYQQTPGQGLQFLFEYFSETQRNKGNFPGRFSGRQFSNSRSEMNVSTLELGDSALYLCASSFGQGSSDTQYFGPGTRLTVL.

The chain joins TRBV6-6 to TRBJ1-5, with 9 bases identical to TRBD1. The CDR3 consists of 16 residues. V shed 7 bases, J shed 3 bases, and the junction held 10 bases outside the gene matches. CDR1 MNHNY and CDR2 SVGAGI come from the germline V gene (reference sequence). CDR3: CASNYRTGGVNQPQHF. CDR3 nucleotides: TGTGCCAGCAACTACCGAACAGGGGGCGTCAATCAGCCCCAGCATTTT.